The source of this T cell receptor (beta chain) is a study of control samples from healthy donors and cancer patients. The CDR3 has 12 amino acids. Germline V gene data show CDR1 as SGHAT and CDR2 as FQNNGV. As for this clone: Mismatch with germline at one junction end may stem from a read error.

Some clones are missing from TCRdb's copy, which holds only in-frame ones; the method was immunoSEQ multiplex PCR. The sample lists about 140,000 clones; roughly 94% were seen once. The TCR was taken from a man aged 40-55 years in good health. The chain is built from TRBV11-2 and TRBJ1-1, with D perhaps matching TRBD1 (6 bases). The sample was blood. The CDR3 sequence: CASSYRAPEAFF. In DNA, the CDR3 is TGTGCCAGCAGTTACAGGGCCCCTGAGGCTTTCTTT.